These T cell receptor beta chains were read from a single sample in a study of shared clonotypes between healthy human individuals. The repertoire was sequenced with immunoSEQ multiplex PCR; TCRdb's copy has only in-frame clones and lacks some. The profile covers roughly 2.5 million clones, with around 90% appearing a single time and roughly 0.15% taken by the ten largest. Sample: naive CD4+ T cells sorted from blood. These receptors were taken from a young man in good health. Each CDR3 is given with its conserved first and last residue. D genes are given only for firm matches. Size is stated for part of the rows, as once, few or many counts, or as a class when the clone is expanded.

D gene,J gene,clone size,V gene,CDR3 length,CDR3 protein,CDR3 DNA
-,TRBJ1-4,-,TRBV27,16,CASRIARPDHGEKLFF,TGTGCCAGCAGGATAGCCCGTCCGGACCACGGTGAAAAACTGTTTTTT
TRBD1,TRBJ1-5,-,TRBV5-1,14,CASSSQGGNQPQHF,TGCGCCAGCAGCTCACAGGGGGGAAATCAGCCCCAGCATTTT
TRBD2,TRBJ2-1,-,TRBV11-2,15,CASSPRLAIHNEQFF,TGTGCCAGCAGCCCTCGACTAGCGATCCACAATGAGCAGTTCTTC
-,TRBJ2-7,once,TRBV5-1,14,CASSRAAGAYEQYF,TGCGCCAGCAGCAGGGCGGCAGGGGCCTACGAGCAGTACTTC
-,TRBJ2-7,-,TRBV20-1,11,CSASKIYEQYF,TGCAGTGCTAGCAAAATCTACGAGCAGTACTTC
-,TRBJ1-1,-,TRBV25-1,14,CASSVAGVNTEAFF,TGTGCCAGCAGTGTTGCCGGGGTGAACACTGAAGCTTTCTTT
TRBD2,TRBJ2-3,-,TRBV18,15,CASSGGLANRDTQYF,TGTGCCAGCTCAGGGGGACTAGCAAACAGAGATACGCAGTATTTT
-,TRBJ2-5,-,TRBV15,16,CATSTGGGANSGAQYF,TGTGCCACCAGCACGGGAGGGGGCGCGAACTCCGGGGCCCAGTACTTC
-,TRBJ1-1,-,TRBV27,14,CASSFLQENTEAFF,TGTGCCAGCAGTTTCCTCCAGGAGAACACTGAAGCTTTCTTT
-,TRBJ2-2,-,TRBV4-3,16,CASSHAGSTNTGELFF,TGCGCCAGCAGCCATGCCGGGAGTACTAACACCGGGGAGCTGTTTTTT
-,TRBJ2-5,-,TRBV6-1,13,CASSPGQQETQYF,TGTGCCAGCAGTCCAGGACAGCAAGAGACCCAGTACTTC
TRBD1,TRBJ1-3,-,TRBV28,14,CASRAGTAGNTIYF,TGTGCCAGCAGAGCCGGGACAGCCGGAAACACCATATATTTT
TRBD1,TRBJ2-3,once,TRBV30,14,CAWTLDRGIDTQYF,TGTGCCTGGACCTTGGACAGGGGAATAGATACGCAGTATTTT
TRBD2,TRBJ2-2,-,TRBV29-1,14,CSVAWGLASGELFF,TGCAGCGTTGCGTGGGGACTAGCATCCGGGGAGCTGTTTTTT
-,TRBJ1-1,once,TRBV7-6,14,CASSLSQLNTEAFF,TGTGCCAGCAGCTTATCCCAGCTGAACACTGAAGCTTTCTTT
TRBD2,TRBJ2-2,once,TRBV7-2,17,CASSKGIAGGGAGELFF,TGTGCCAGCAGCAAGGGTATAGCGGGAGGAGGGGCCGGGGAGCTGTTTTTT
-,TRBJ2-1,-,TRBV19,14,CASKPGPSYNEQFF,TGTGCCAGTAAGCCGGGCCCCTCCTACAATGAGCAGTTCTTC
-,TRBJ1-2,-,TRBV10-3,14,CAISESRTDYGYTF,TGTGCCATCAGTGAGTCGAGGACAGACTATGGCTACACCTTC
TRBD2,TRBJ2-1,-,TRBV5-1,15,CASSLLAGGANEQFF,TGCGCCAGCAGCTTATTAGCGGGGGGGGCTAATGAGCAGTTCTTC
TRBD1,TRBJ2-2,-,TRBV5-1,15,CASSLQGAGTGELFF,TGCGCCAGCAGCTTGCAGGGGGCGGGCACCGGGGAGCTGTTTTTT
-,TRBJ2-3,-,TRBV5-8,13,CASSPDLTDTQYF,TGTGCCAGCAGCCCCGACCTCACAGATACGCAGTATTTT
-,TRBJ1-6,-,TRBV11-2,15,CASSPYPGGGSPLHF,TGTGCCAGCAGCCCGTATCCGGGGGGGGGTTCACCCCTCCACTTT
-,TRBJ1-5,few,TRBV30,14,CAWSVQWGNQPQHF,TGTGCCTGGAGTGTACAATGGGGGAATCAGCCCCAGCATTTT
-,TRBJ1-3,-,TRBV5-1,16,CASSFSQGAAGNTIYF,TGCGCCAGCAGCTTCAGCCAGGGTGCGGCTGGAAACACCATATATTTT
-,TRBJ1-2,-,TRBV4-3,16,CASSQDLRTEGHGYTF,TGCGCCAGCAGCCAAGATCTTAGGACAGAGGGCCATGGCTACACCTTC
-,TRBJ2-4,-,TRBV6-1,14,CASSPVLAKNIQYF,TGTGCCAGCAGTCCCGTCTTAGCCAAAAACATTCAGTACTTC
-,TRBJ2-1,once,TRBV4-1,19,CASSQDNGWGSQYYNEQFF,TGCGCCAGCAGCCAAGATAATGGATGGGGCAGTCAGTACTACAATGAGCAGTTCTTC
-,TRBJ2-2,-,TRBV6-5,14,CASSPLSVAGELFF,TGTGCCAGCAGCCCTCTTTCCGTGGCCGGGGAGCTGTTTTTT
-,TRBJ2-2,-,TRBV10-3,14,CAISESLNTGELFF,TGTGCCATCAGTGAGTCGCTGAACACCGGGGAGCTGTTTTTT
TRBD1,TRBJ1-1,-,TRBV5-1,14,CASSPRQGDTEAFF,TGCGCCAGCAGCCCCCGGCAGGGGGACACTGAAGCTTTCTTT
-,TRBJ1-2,-,TRBV10-3,13,CAISESMADGYTF,TGTGCCATCAGTGAGTCGATGGCAGATGGCTACACCTTC
-,TRBJ2-7,-,TRBV11-2,13,CASSLVSSYEQYF,TGTGCCAGCAGCTTAGTCAGTTCCTACGAGCAGTACTTC
-,TRBJ1-1,-,TRBV7-2,15,CASSSLGSMNTEAFF,TGTGCCAGCAGCTCCTTGGGCAGTATGAACACTGAAGCTTTCTTT
-,TRBJ1-2,-,TRBV5-1,15,CASSLVITSQGGYTF,TGCGCCAGCAGCTTGGTGATTACTTCTCAAGGAGGCTACACCTTC
-,TRBJ1-1,once,TRBV9,14,CASNQGTMNTEAFF,TGTGCCAGCAACCAGGGGACGATGAACACTGAAGCTTTCTTT
TRBD1,TRBJ1-2,-,TRBV2,13,CATRKQGANGYTF,TGTGCCACCAGAAAACAGGGGGCGAATGGCTACACCTTC
-,TRBJ2-7,-,TRBV9,15,CASSVGSESSYEQYF,TGTGCCAGCAGCGTAGGAAGCGAGAGCTCCTACGAGCAGTACTTC
-,TRBJ1-5,-,TRBV2,14,CASREGLDNQPQHF,TGTGCCAGCAGGGAGGGGTTAGACAATCAGCCCCAGCATTTT
-,TRBJ2-7,-,TRBV10-2,13,CASSEFSAGEQYF,TGCGCCAGCAGTGAGTTCAGCGCGGGCGAGCAGTACTTC
TRBD2,TRBJ2-7,-,TRBV7-8,19,CASSPRWTSGGPPMYEQYF,TGTGCCAGCAGCCCGAGGTGGACTAGCGGGGGGCCCCCTATGTACGAGCAGTACTTC
TRBD1,TRBJ2-4,once,TRBV6-6,15,CASSYIAGGKNIQYF,TGTGCCAGCAGTTACATAGCAGGGGGCAAAAACATTCAGTACTTC
-,TRBJ1-6,-,TRBV5-1,14,CASSLGAANSPLHF,TGCGCCAGCAGCTTGGGGGCCGCTAACTCACCCCTCCACTTT
TRBD1,TRBJ1-1,-,TRBV5-1,15,CASSSMGQKNTEAFF,TGCGCCAGCAGCTCCATGGGACAGAAGAACACTGAAGCTTTCTTT
TRBD2,TRBJ2-1,once,TRBV30,15,CAWSVLAGGGDEQFF,TGTGCCTGGAGTGTATTAGCGGGAGGAGGTGATGAGCAGTTCTTC
-,TRBJ2-3,once,TRBV7-9,15,CASVRRGEATDTQYF,TGTGCCAGCGTAAGGAGGGGGGAGGCTACAGATACGCAGTATTTT
-,TRBJ2-7,-,TRBV27,13,CASSLWDGGEQYF,TGTGCCAGCAGTTTATGGGACGGCGGCGAGCAGTACTTC
TRBD1,TRBJ1-1,-,TRBV5-6,16,CASSLDWGQLNTEAFF,TGTGCCAGCAGCTTGGATTGGGGACAGTTGAACACTGAAGCTTTCTTT
TRBD1,TRBJ1-5,-,TRBV6-5,13,CASRTGFAQPQHF,TGTGCCAGCAGGACAGGGTTCGCTCAGCCCCAGCATTTT
TRBD2,TRBJ2-3,-,TRBV7-2,18,CASSLPRTSGGLTDTQYF,TGTGCCAGCAGCTTACCCCGGACTAGCGGGGGATTGACAGATACGCAGTATTTT
-,TRBJ1-4,-,TRBV25-1,14,CASSEQGQKEKLFF,TGTGCCAGCAGTGAACAGGGGCAAAAAGAAAAACTGTTTTTT
-,TRBJ2-7,-,TRBV6-6,15,CASSPLGELSYEQYF,TGTGCCAGCAGCCCTTTGGGGGAGCTCTCCTACGAGCAGTACTTC
-,TRBJ1-5,-,TRBV19,16,CASSSSTLGLNQPQHF,TGTGCCAGTAGTTCCTCGACCCTGGGCCTAAATCAGCCCCAGCATTTT
-,TRBJ2-7,-,TRBV30,11,CAWSVRDEQYF,TGTGCCTGGAGTGTACGGGACGAGCAGTACTTC
TRBD2,TRBJ2-3,-,TRBV19,16,CASKSLAGDWADTQYF,TGTGCCAGTAAGAGCCTAGCGGGGGATTGGGCAGATACGCAGTATTTT
TRBD2,TRBJ2-3,-,TRBV7-9,17,CASSWGASGSFTDTQYF,TGTGCCAGCAGCTGGGGGGCTAGCGGGAGCTTCACAGATACGCAGTATTTT
-,TRBJ2-1,-,TRBV11-2,16,CASSLRLALIYNEQFF,TGTGCCAGCAGCTTACGCCTTGCCCTTATATACAATGAGCAGTTCTTC
-,TRBJ1-4,-,TRBV19,16,CASSIKWAGSNEKLFF,TGTGCCAGTAGTATAAAGTGGGCAGGTTCTAATGAAAAACTGTTTTTT
-,TRBJ1-5,-,TRBV19,14,CASSPSASDQPQHF,TGTGCCAGTAGTCCCTCGGCCTCGGATCAGCCCCAGCATTTT